These 7 T cell receptor beta chains were all obtained from the same sample, sequenced in a study of blood T cells in healthy people across ages. Primers used in a second PCR of about 6 to 11 cycles were a sample-barcoded 5' primer and a J-beta primer mix. Using its own MiXCR run on the 5' RACE reads, TCRdb lists one record per CDR3 protein. Among 650,000 to 1,000,000 distinct CDR3 sequences listed, about 46% were seen once. The sequencing input was blood. The receptors come from a man at least 80 years old in good health.

This clonotype was seen a handful of times. V and J are TRBV20-1 and TRBJ2-1; 10 bases fit TRBD2. The CDR3 extends over 16 amino acids. Germline CDR1 DFQATT, CDR2 SNEGSKA (reference sequence). Unmatched junction bases numbered 17, after V lost 6 bases and J lost 9 bases. The CDR3 protein is CSARQPSGGPAAEQFF. The CDR3 DNA follows: TGCAGTGCCCGCCAGCCTAGCGGGGGCCCCGCGGCTGAGCAGTTCTTC.

V gene TRBV21-1 combines with J gene TRBJ1-5. TRBV21-1 corresponds to a pseudogene. This CDR3 spans 16 amino acids. Here the CDR3 DNA reads TGTGCCAGCAGACTCGGGGGGCCATATAGCAATCAGCCCCAGCATTTT. Translating it yields CASRLGGPYSNQPQHF.

The V and J genes are TRBV20-1 and TRBJ2-3, with 7 bases fitting TRBD2. Germline assignment: CDR1 DFQATT and CDR2 SNEGSKA (reference sequence). The CDR3 has 16 amino acids. The trim removed 1 base at V and 6 bases at J, leaving 13 bases unmatched. The CDR3 region has the DNA TGCAGTGCTAGAGGACTAGCCAAACTTCGCGCCGATACGCAGTATTTT. Translating gives CSARGLAKLRADTQYF.

This chain links TRBV6-5 with TRBJ1-2; TRBD1 might be the D (5 bases). CDR1 and CDR2 (germline): MNHEY, SVGAGI. The CDR3 covers 15 residues. V lost 3 bases, J lost 7 bases, and 18 bases lay in between. DNA of the CDR3: TGTGCCAGCAGTTATGTCGGGACGGCGGTCTTTGGCTACACCTTC. This codes for CASSYVGTAVFGYTF.

The genes are TRBV9 and TRBJ2-2; possible D gene TRBD2, 6 bases. V shed 0 bases and J shed 5 bases, with 8 bases lying between them. Germline assignment: CDR1 SGDLS and CDR2 YYNGEE. The CDR3 sequence is 14 residues long. CDR3 in amino acids: CASSVAGVTGELFF. The CDR3 nucleotides are TGTGCCAGCAGCGTAGCGGGAGTAACCGGGGAGCTGTTTTTT.

This clonotype was counted at least ten times. CDR3 coding DNA: TGCAGTGCTTTCAGGGTGGCCAAAAACATTCAGTACTTC. Translated: CSAFRVAKNIQYF. The V gene is TRBV20-1, the J gene TRBJ2-4; weak D call: TRBD1 (5 bases). Germline V gene data show CDR1 as DFQATT and CDR2 as SNEGSKA (reference sequence). Trimming took off 5 bases at V and 1 base at J, with 9 bases between the two ends. The CDR3 runs 13 residues.

In this sample, this clonotype turned up once. The chain couples TRBV7-2 to TRBJ2-7; D may match TRBD1 or TRBD2 (6 bases each). Germline V lookup: CDR1 SGHTA, CDR2 FQGNSA. CDR3 size: 15 residues. The V end lost 1 base, the J end lost 7 bases, and 17 bases lay between the germline ends. The CDR3: CASSLEVGGRNEQYF. The CDR3 nucleotides read TGTGCCAGCAGCTTAGAGGTAGGGGGGAGGAATGAGCAGTACTTC.